This T cell receptor beta chain was identified during a study of T-cell reconstitution after alpha-beta-depleted transplantation in children. Study-wide results and caveats: Some patients' high day-60 TCRbeta diversity was traced to surviving recipient T cells and thymic progenitors.

A remark on this clonotype: Its antigen is not known.

The CDR3 covers 17 residues. Preparation of the TCRbeta library involved a method that used unique molecular identifiers. TCRdb reanalysed the PCR reads using MiXCR and keeps one entry per CDR3 protein. The sample contains 900,000 or so distinct CDR3 sequences, 16% of which appear only once. Specimen: PBMCs, mostly from graft donor cells, collected 360 days after TCRalphabeta/CD19-depleted stem cell transplant. The sequence derives from a male patient between 5 and 17 years old who had a stem cell transplant for acute lymphoblastic leukemia, so the T cells may come from the graft donor. The V call is TRBV21-1, the J call TRBJ2-5; no check of the table's D call, TRBD2, against the DNA was made. TRBV21-1 constitutes a pseudogene. The CDR3 coding sequence is TGTGCCAGCAGCAAAGGGGCGACTAGCGGGAGAGGGGAGACCCAGTACTTC. Protein: CASSKGATSGRGETQYF.